This T cell receptor (beta chain) was observed in a study of a mutant IDH1 vaccine in newly diagnosed glioma. The wider study: Commencement of vaccination occurred 4-6 weeks following radiotherapy alone, or concurrently with temozolomide cycles. The sex distribution of treated patients was about 62% male and roughly 40% female, with a mean age of approximately 40 years. Pretreatment consisted of radiotherapy, temozolomide, or both, with most receiving both.

Trimming left V 4 bases short and J 0 bases short, with 12 bases between. Germline V CDR1 and CDR2: SGDLS, YYNGEE. The CDR3 has 15 amino acids. This clone was picked up one time. Its cognate antigen is unknown. The time point is: week 23, last vaccination. With topical imiquimod, each dose of the vaccine consisted of 300 ug of mutant IDH1 20-mer peptide. Clones were read by immunoSEQ multiplex PCR, and TCRdb kept only the in-frame ones, dropping some. The sample contains 38,000 or so clones, about four fifths of which appear only once. The source of this sequence is a man between 40 and 49 years old with glioma. V is TRBV9 and J is TRBJ2-3; a possible D gene is TRBD1 (6 bases). Specimen: PBMCs, collected from a glioma patient whose treatment included an IDH1 peptide vaccine. The CDR3, as DNA: TGTGCCAGCAGCTCTGGGACATTTAGCACAGATACGCAGTATTTT. Translating gives CASSSGTFSTDTQYF.